This T cell receptor (beta chain) was observed in a study of cytomegalovirus exposure and HLA in healthy donors. This CDR3 is built from 14 residues. With V trimmed by 7 bases and J by 1 base, 2 bases remained unmatched. The germline gives CDR1 SGHAT, CDR2 FQNNGV. Healthy donors of bone marrow made up the group. PCR used 60 Vbeta primers and 13 Jbeta primers. The repertoire was sequenced with immunoSEQ multiplex PCR; TCRdb's copy has only in-frame clones and lacks some. This sample yields approximately 110,000 clones, of which approximately 80% are seen a single time; approximately 0.22% belongs to the top ten.

Sequencing input: PBMCs. This sequence originates from a man aged 45 to 65 in good health and CMV-seronegative. The genes are TRBV11-2 and TRBJ2-1, with 9 bases that match TRBD2. The CDR3 region is CASNLAGSYNEQFF. For the CDR3, the DNA is TGTGCCAGCAACCTAGCGGGGTCCTACAATGAGCAGTTCTTC.